These T cell receptor beta chains were read from a single sample in a study of CD8 T cells in Susac syndrome. TCRdb reanalysed the immunoSEQ multiplex PCR reads using MiXCR and keeps one entry per CDR3 protein. The data hold around 170,000 distinct CDR3 sequences, with around 96% observed a single time. Sequencing was done on a sample of CD4+ T cells from PBMCs. These receptors all stem from a human donor with Susac syndrome. Each CDR3 is given with its conserved first and last residue. D genes are given only for firm matches. Expanded clones are given a class, and other clones once, few, many or no size at all.

>TRBD2|TRBJ2-3|.|TRBV7-2
TGTGCCAGCAGATACGGGGGGGGCACAGATACGCAGTATTTT
CASRYGGGTDTQYF
>.|TRBJ1-1|once|TRBV29-1
TGCAGCGCACGCACGGCGGAAATGAACACTGAAGCTTTCTTT
CSARTAEMNTEAFF
>.|TRBJ1-1|.|TRBV15
TGTGCCACCAGCAGCGAACCAGGGAGATGGACTGAAGCTTTCTTT
CATSSEPGRWTEAFF
>.|TRBJ1-1|.|TRBV20-1
TGCAGTGCTAGAGAGGGGGCGCGTGGTGAAGCTTTCTTT
CSAREGARGEAFF
>.|TRBJ1-1|.|TRBV3-1
TGTGCCAGCAGCCAAGATATTCGAACTGAAGCTTTCTTT
CASSQDIRTEAFF
>TRBD2|TRBJ2-3|.|TRBV4-2
TGTGCCACCACGACAGCGGGGAGGTCAGGAGATACGCAGTATTTT
CATTTAGRSGDTQYF
>.|TRBJ2-6|.|TRBV12-3/TRBV12-4
TGTGCCAGCAGTTTCGGGACATACGGGGCCAACGTCCTGACTTTC
CASSFGTYGANVLTF
>.|TRBJ1-1|.|TRBV30
TGTGCCTGGAGTGTAAGGGAGTACACTGAAGCTTTCTTT
CAWSVREYTEAFF
>.|TRBJ2-3|.|TRBV6-2/TRBV6-3
TGTGCCAGCAGCGGGGGCCAGCCAGATACGCAGTATTTT
CASSGGQPDTQYF
>.|TRBJ2-7|.|TRBV3-1
TGTGCCAGCAGCCAAGGCCCCGGCGAGCAGTACTTC
CASSQGPGEQYF
>TRBD1|TRBJ1-1|.|TRBV18
TGTGCCAGCTCACCACTTCAGGACAGGGGGACTGAAGCTTTCTTT
CASSPLQDRGTEAFF
>.|TRBJ1-5|.|TRBV4-1
TGCGCCAGCAGCCAAGGTGTACAGTCACATAGCAATCAGCCCCAGCATTTT
CASSQGVQSHSNQPQHF
>TRBD2|TRBJ2-3|.|TRBV5-4
TGTGCCAGCAGCTGGGGGACTAGCGGGACAGATACGCAGTATTTT
CASSWGTSGTDTQYF
>TRBD2|TRBJ2-5|.|TRBV25-1
TGTGCCAGCAGTGGGGGGACTAGCGAGGAGACCCAGTACTTC
CASSGGTSEETQYF
>.|TRBJ1-5|.|TRBV7-2
TGTGCCAGCAGCTTATCGGCTCACAGTTATCAGCCCCAGCATTTT
CASSLSAHSYQPQHF
>.|TRBJ1-5|.|TRBV21-1
TGTGCCAGTGCGGGACGGTTCTATAGCAATCAGCCCCAGCATTTT
CASAGRFYSNQPQHF
>TRBD1|TRBJ2-5|.|TRBV12-3/TRBV12-4
TGTGCCAGCACGACAGGGACCTTCCAAGAGACCCAGTACTTC
CASTTGTFQETQYF
>TRBD1|TRBJ2-5|once|TRBV7-9
TGTGCCAGCAGCTTCGGGACAGGGGAATCGGAGACCCAGTACTTC
CASSFGTGESETQYF
>TRBD2|TRBJ2-7|.|TRBV30
TGTGCCTGGAGTCCGTTAGCGGGAGTCCCCGAGCAGTACTTC
CAWSPLAGVPEQYF
>.|TRBJ1-1|.|TRBV29-1
TGCAGCGGCCTTCGGGCGGGATTGAACACTGAAGCTTTCTTT
CSGLRAGLNTEAFF
>.|TRBJ1-2|.|TRBV10-3
TGTGCCATCAGTGAGCTCCAAGAGAACTATGGCTACACCTTC
CAISELQENYGYTF
>TRBD1|TRBJ2-5|.|TRBV27
TGTGCCAGCAGTTTGTCGGGGCAGGGGGCTTGGGAGACCCAGTACTTC
CASSLSGQGAWETQYF
>.|TRBJ1-2|.|TRBV4-3
TGCGCCAGCAGCCAAGAACCACGGGGGGCACACGGCTACACCTTC
CASSQEPRGAHGYTF
>TRBD1|TRBJ1-2|.|TRBV19
TGTGCCAGTAGTACCCAGGGGGCATCTAACACCTTC
CASSTQGASNTF
>.|TRBJ1-5|.|TRBV28
TGTGCCAGCAGCCCGGATCAGCCCCAGCATTTT
CASSPDQPQHF
>.|TRBJ2-5|.|TRBV15
TGTGCCACCAGCAGAGATCAGGGGCAAGAGACCCAGTACTTC
CATSRDQGQETQYF
>.|TRBJ2-1|.|TRBV15
TGTGCCACCAGCAGACACAGCGGTTACAATGAGCAGTTCTTC
CATSRHSGYNEQFF
>TRBD2|TRBJ2-1|.|TRBV3-1
TGTGCCAGCAGACCCGAGGGGCGGGGGAGCTCCTACAATGAGCAGTTCTTC
CASRPEGRGSSYNEQFF
>TRBD2|TRBJ2-1|.|TRBV7-9
TGTGCCAGCAGCGAGATATGGACTAGCGGGGGGGGTAGTGAGCAGTTCTTC
CASSEIWTSGGGSEQFF
>TRBD2|TRBJ2-3|.|TRBV27
TGTGCCAGCGAGGGACTAGCGGGAGGCCCTGCGTATTTT
CASEGLAGGPAYF